The source of this TCR beta chain is a study of blood T cell repertoires in COVID-19. Study in general: From the United States, Italy and Spain came samples of acute and convalescent COVID-19. Nucleic acid was either cDNA or gDNA, and it came from T cells, B-cell-depleted T cells, or PBMCs.

The trim removed 5 bases at V and 2 bases at J, leaving 8 bases unmatched. This CDR3 has 15 amino acids. Germline V gene lookup returns CDR1 MGHRA and CDR2 YSYEKL. Study processing details: Reference gene primer amplification yielded estimated nucleated cell counts. Profiling relied on immunoSEQ multiplex PCR, and the TCRdb table lists in-frame clones only, not all of them. The D gene and trimming were derived from the DNA, and the V and J assignments and clone size from that table. The table includes 200,000 to 250,000 clones, about 86% detected once. What was sequenced was peripheral blood. J is TRBJ2-7 and V is TRBV4-1; 8 bases fit TRBD2. This TCR was sampled from a woman between 25 and 40 years old who had recovered from COVID-19. The CDR3 DNA sequence: TGCGCCAGCAGCTCCCACACTAGCGGTGCCTACGAGCAGTACTTC. Amino acids: CASSSHTSGAYEQYF.